Presented here are 17 T cell receptor beta chains from one specimen sequenced in a study of identical twins. MiXCR, applied by TCRdb to the 5' RACE reads, yields one record per CDR3 protein. This table holds fewer than 350,000 distinct CDR3 sequences, around 8.8% found once. These data are also associated with another study on yellow fever vaccine responses in identical twins.

The specimen was memory (CD45RO+) T cells sorted from blood. All receptors come from a woman under 30 in good health.

This clonotype was seen many times. The chain uses TRBV11-2 and TRBJ2-1; D remains ambiguous. V was pared by 3 bases and J by 7 bases, with 1 base between. The CDR3 totals 10 residues. CDR1 SGHAT and CDR2 FQNNGV come from the germline V gene. This CDR3 reads CASSFNEQFF. The CDR3 DNA sequence: TGTGCCAGCAGCTTTAATGAGCAGTTCTTC.

This clonotype was recorded a few times. The CDR3 spells CASSLGPGTLNSYEQYV. Here the CDR3 DNA reads TGTGCCAGCAGCTTAGGGCCGGGGACATTGAACTCCTACGAGCAGTACGTC. The chain joins TRBV7-9 to TRBJ2-7, with D possibly matching TRBD1 (6 bases). The ends were cut back, 1 base at V and 0 bases at J, with 16 bases in the middle. CDR3 length: 17 residues. Germline V gives CDR1 SEHNR, CDR2 FQNEAQ (reference sequence).

This clonotype occurred many times. A read error may account for a junction end that differs from germline. The rearrangement joins TRBV5-1 to TRBJ2-1; D gene unclear. CDR1 and CDR2 from the germline V gene are SGHRS and YFSETQ. The CDR3 extends over 11 amino acids. CDR3 in amino acids: CASTLDNEQFF. The DNA of the CDR3 is TGCGCCAGCACCTTAGACAACGAGCAGTTCTTC.

This clonotype was picked up many times. The V and J genes are TRBV5-1 and TRBJ1-2; D is uncertain. Trimming took 4 bases from V and 3 from J, leaving 19 bases between them. This CDR3 region has 16 residues. Germline V gene lookup returns CDR1 SGHRS and CDR2 YFSETQ. CDR3 sequence reads: CASSPTVLWLDYGYTF. The DNA of the CDR3 is TGCGCCAGCAGCCCGACCGTTTTATGGTTGGACTATGGCTACACCTTC.

The CDR3 region has the DNA TGTGCCAGCAGTGAAGTTCGGAGCCATAATGAAAAACTGTTTTTT. Its protein product is CASSEVRSHNEKLFF. The chain joins TRBV2 to TRBJ1-4; no clear D gene. Germline V gene data show CDR1 as SNHLY and CDR2 as FYNNEI. This CDR3 is 15 amino acids long. V shed 1 base and J shed 4 bases, with 10 bases lying between them.

The chain employs TRBV3-1 and TRBJ2-2; the D gene is possibly TRBD1 (5 bases). Trimming took 2 bases from V and 5 from J, leaving 9 bases between them. Germline assignment: CDR1 LGHDT and CDR2 YNNKEL (reference sequence). The CDR3 has 14 residues. The CDR3 sequence is CASSQLQGTGELFF. CDR3 sequence (DNA): TGTGCCAGCAGCCAACTCCAGGGAACCGGGGAGCTGTTTTTT.

The V gene is TRBV10-3, the J gene TRBJ2-1; tentative D call: TRBD2 (6 bases). The germline V and J ends were trimmed by 4 bases and 8 bases, with 12 bases remaining between them. The CDR3 sequence is 13 residues long. Germline V gives CDR1 ENHRY, CDR2 SYGVKD. CDR3 sequence (DNA): TGTGCCATCAGTGTCGGGAGTTGGGATGAGCAGTTCTTC. It yields the protein CAISVGSWDEQFF.

This clonotype occurred many times. The chain recombines TRBV10-3 with TRBJ2-2; D may correspond to TRBD1 or TRBD2 (5 bases each). Germline CDR1 is ENHRY and CDR2 is SYGVKD. Trimming took off 6 bases at V and 3 bases at J, with 11 bases between the two ends. The CDR3 is 14 amino acids. For the CDR3, the DNA is TGTGCCATCAGAGAGGGGCCCGACACCGGGGAGCTGTTTTTT. Protein product: CAIREGPDTGELFF.

The sample holds a few counts of this clonotype. This chain connects TRBV7-8 to TRBJ2-2; tentatively, D is TRBD2 (5 bases). This CDR3 has 17 amino acids. V lost 5 bases and J 4 bases, leaving 20 bases between the germline ends. Per germline, CDR1 SGHVS and CDR2 FQNEAQ. CDR3 DNA: TGTGCCAGCAGCCCCTGGGCCCGAGCGGTTGTCACCGGGGAGCTGTTTTTT. Amino acids: CASSPWARAVVTGELFF. Full variable domain (rest looked up from reference TRBV7-8 and TRBJ2-2): GAGVSQSPRYKVAKRGQDVALRCDPISGHVSLFWYQQALGQGPEFLTYFQNEAQLDKSGLPSDRFFAERPEGSVSTLKIQRTQQEDSAVYLCASSPWARAVVTGELFFGEGSRLTVL.

The sample holds many counts of this clonotype. CDR3 DNA: TGTGCCATCAGCCCTCGTACCCCTAACTATGGCTACACCTTC. Amino acid sequence: CAISPRTPNYGYTF. The genes are TRBV10-3 and TRBJ1-2; D call uncertain. V gave up 6 bases and J gave up 0 bases, with 11 bases separating them. Germline CDR1 ENHRY, CDR2 SYGVKD. The CDR3 is 14 amino acids.

The V and J genes are TRBV6-5 and TRBJ2-2; unclear D gene. The V end lost 2 bases, the J end lost 7 bases, and 2 bases lay between the germline ends. The CDR3 covers 11 residues. Germline V lookup: CDR1 MNHEY, CDR2 SVGAGI. CDR3 bases: TGTGCCAGCAGTTACAACGGGGAGCTGTTTTTT. Translation: CASSYNGELFF.

This clonotype was recorded many times. The rearrangement links TRBV5-1 to TRBJ1-5; D not certain. Germline assignment: CDR1 SGHRS and CDR2 YFSETQ. Trimming removed 0 bases from V and 5 bases from J, with 6 bases in between. The CDR3 sequence is 13 residues long. Written as DNA, the CDR3 is TGCGCCAGCAGCTTGGGATCTGATCAGCCCCAGCATTTT. It is translated as CASSLGSDQPQHF.

Here the CDR3 reads CSATLLKGKETQYF. CDR3 in DNA: TGCAGTGCTACCCTACTGAAGGGGAAAGAGACCCAGTACTTC. The genes are TRBV20-1 and TRBJ2-5, with a tentative D call TRBD1 (5 bases). The CDR3 extends over 14 amino acids. Trimming removed 4 bases from V and 3 bases from J, with 15 bases in between. CDR1 and CDR2 from the germline V gene are DFQATT and SNEGSKA (reference sequence).

The chain joins TRBV6-5 to TRBJ1-2; D ambiguous. The CDR3 is 15 residues long. Trimming cost V 2 bases and J 4 bases, with 14 bases left between them. Germline values: CDR1 MNHEY, CDR2 SVGAGI. This CDR3 reads CASSYGQAVIYGYTF. The CDR3 DNA reads as TGTGCCAGCAGTTACGGCCAGGCGGTGATCTATGGCTACACCTTC.

This clonotype showed up many times. The chain couples TRBV20-1 to TRBJ2-1; D may be TRBD1 (5 bases). Germline V CDR1 and CDR2: DFQATT, SNEGSKA (reference sequence). The CDR3 extends over 11 amino acids. The V and J ends lost 3 bases and 6 bases respectively, with 6 bases between them. CDR3 DNA sequence: TGCAGTGCTAGCAGGGCCAATGAGCAGTTCTTC. Amino acids: CSASRANEQFF.

There are many counts of this clonotype. This chain uses TRBV6-1 with TRBJ1-5; D unresolved. The CDR3 sequence is 14 residues long. Trimming removed 6 bases at V and 5 bases at J, with 14 bases between. The V gene's germline CDR1 is MNHNS and CDR2 SASEGT. CDR3 DNA sequence: TGTGCCAGCAGGCCCGCGGACCTTTATCAGCCCCAGCATTTT. Translated, it gives CASRPADLYQPQHF.

This clonotype was observed a handful of times. The chain combines TRBV27 with TRBJ2-2; 12 nucleotides line up with TRBD2. The germline gives CDR1 MNHEY, CDR2 SMNVEV (reference sequence). The CDR3 contains 16 residues. V was pared by 5 bases and J by 7 bases, with 8 bases of the junction left unmatched. CDR3 region: CASSLRLAGVGGELFF. In DNA, the CDR3 is TGTGCCAGCAGTCTCCGACTAGCGGGAGTCGGCGGGGAGCTGTTTTTT.